Given below is one T cell receptor (beta chain) in context. These data originate in a study of blood T cell repertoires in COVID-19. Turning to the study itself: Acute and convalescent COVID-19 specimens originated in the United States, Italy and Spain. T cells, B-cell-depleted T cells, or PBMCs supplied cDNA or gDNA.

Measured with immunoSEQ multiplex PCR; TCRdb has only the in-frame clones, and not every one. The table lists roughly 300,000 clones, 85% of them singletons. From germline, CDR1 is MDHEN and CDR2 SYDVKM. The CDR3 totals 15 residues. V was cut by 4 bases and J by 2 bases, with 15 bases left in between. The origin of this receptor is a human donor in a cohort sampled during active COVID-19. The chain has TRBV28 and TRBJ2-7; D is possibly TRBD2 (6 bases). Sequenced input: peripheral blood. The CDR3 sequence: CASSYPSTGAYEQYF. The CDR3 DNA reads TGTGCCAGCAGTTACCCCTCGACGGGAGCCTACGAGCAGTACTTC.